A single sample gave rise to the 14 T cell receptor beta chains below, sequenced in a study of blood T cells in healthy people across ages. Primers used in a second PCR of about 6 to 11 cycles were a sample-barcoded 5' primer and a J-beta primer mix. TCRdb passed the 5' RACE reads through MiXCR, listing each CDR3 protein once. The sample holds some 1.5 million distinct CDR3 sequences, approximately 28% seen once. Source material: blood. The origin of the receptors is a woman in her 30s in good health.

This sequence joins TRBV11-2 and TRBJ2-7; perhaps D is TRBD1 or TRBD2 (6 bases each). The CDR3 is 17 residues long. Trimming removed 5 bases from V and 4 bases from J, with 24 bases in between. Germline CDR1 SGHAT, CDR2 FQNNGV. CDR3: CASSATLSVTGAYEQYF. CDR3 sequence (DNA): TGTGCCAGCAGCGCTACCTTATCTGTAACGGGGGCGTACGAGCAGTACTTC.

This chain links TRBV4-3 with TRBJ1-5; 7 nucleotides align to TRBD1. The CDR3 consists of 15 residues. V was clipped by 0 bases and J by 4 bases; unmatched bases: 3. CDR1 is LGHNA, CDR2 YSLEER, per germline. The CDR3 DNA follows: TGCGCCAGCAGCCAAGACACAGGGGCGAATCAGCCCCAGCATTTT. Translation gives CASSQDTGANQPQHF.

The chain couples TRBV10-3 to TRBJ2-7; D tentatively fits TRBD1 or TRBD2 (5 bases each). The V and J ends lost 8 bases and 2 bases respectively, with 16 bases between them. The V gene's germline CDR1 is ENHRY and CDR2 SYGVKD. This CDR3 has 14 amino acids. DNA for the CDR3: TGTGCCATCTTAGAGGGGTCGGGGACCTACGAGCAGTACTTC. It translates to CAILEGSGTYEQYF.

The J gene is TRBJ1-1, the V gene TRBV4-3, with a possible D match to TRBD1 (5 bases). CDR1 is LGHNA, CDR2 YSLEER, per germline. CDR3 length: 14 amino acids. V lost 3 bases and J 1 base, leaving 9 bases between the germline ends. CDR3 residues: CASSQTTANTEAFF. The CDR3 nucleotides read TGCGCCAGCAGCCAGACGACAGCGAACACTGAAGCTTTCTTT.

As to this clonotype: This sequence may be a read error, since a much larger clone differs from it by one base. This sequence joins TRBV11-2 and TRBJ2-7, with 8 positions matching TRBD1. The ends lost 3 bases at V and 7 bases at J; junction bases unmatched: 11. Germline loops: CDR1 SGHAT, CDR2 FQNNGV. The CDR3 length is 15 residues. As DNA, the CDR3 is TGTGCCAGCAGCTTGAGAGGACAGGGTCCCAATGAGCAGTACTTC. Translating gives CASSLRGQGPNEQYF.

This clonotype was observed a handful of times. The chain combines TRBV5-1 with TRBJ1-2; D is unclear. The CDR3 has 11 residues. V was cut by 5 bases and J by 8 bases, with 10 bases left in between. CDR1 is SGHRS and CDR2 is YFSETQ in the germline V gene. CDR3 in DNA: TGCGCCAGCAGGGTAGATGGGGGCTACACCTTC. Encoded protein: CASRVDGGYTF.

This rearrangement joins TRBV9 to TRBJ2-1; D assignment may be TRBD1 or TRBD2 (6 bases each). Trimming stripped 3 bases from V and 7 bases from J, with 17 bases between. The CDR3 runs to 15 residues. The germline CDR1 and CDR2 sequences are SGDLS and YYNGEE. CDR3 coding DNA: TGTGCCAGCAGCGGAGCAACAGGGACTCGGAATGAGCAGTTCTTC. Encoded protein: CASSGATGTRNEQFF.

About this clonotype: With a much larger clone just one base away, this may be a read error. The chain has TRBV20-1 and TRBJ2-7; TRBD2 matches at 12 bases. Per germline, CDR1 DFQATT and CDR2 SNEGSKA (reference sequence). J lost 7 bases, V lost 3 bases, and 10 bases had no gene match. The CDR3 runs 15 residues. The chain's CDR3 is CSARGLAGGANEQYF. For the CDR3, the DNA is TGCAGTGCTAGGGGTCTAGCGGGAGGGGCGAATGAGCAGTACTTC.

This clonotype was counted at least ten times. The V and J genes are TRBV20-1 and TRBJ2-3, with 7 bases fitting TRBD2. After removal of 1 base from V and 1 base from J, the junction contained 8 bases not matched to a gene. The CDR3 covers 16 residues. Germline CDR1 reads DFQATT; CDR2 reads SNEGSKA (reference sequence). CDR3 sequence reads: CSARGQRGGGTDTQYF. CDR3 sequence (DNA): TGCAGTGCTAGAGGTCAGCGGGGAGGGGGCACAGATACGCAGTATTTT.

Note on this clonotype: Its ends do not fully match the called genes, so a read error is possible. V gene TRBV7-9 combines with J gene TRBJ2-5; a weak D match, TRBD1 (5 bases). Germline V gene lookup returns CDR1 SEHNR and CDR2 FQNEAQ (reference sequence). This CDR3 region has 15 residues. CDR3 sequence reads: CASSSAGWGQKTQYF. Here the CDR3 DNA reads TGCGCCAGCAGCTCTGCAGGGTGGGGCCAAAAGACCCAGTACTTC.

This clonotype was observed a handful of times. This chain uses TRBV20-1 with TRBJ2-5, with a weak D call TRBD1 (6 bases). The CDR3 contains 16 residues. Trimming took 3 bases from V and 1 from J, leaving 18 bases between them. The germline V gene encodes CDR1 DFQATT and CDR2 SNEGSKA (reference sequence). For the CDR3, the DNA is TGCAGTGCTAGTACCCCTCAGGGGCTTCGCCAAGAGACCCAGTACTTC. Its translation: CSASTPQGLRQETQYF.

This sequence joins TRBV7-9 and TRBJ2-2; 9 nucleotides align to TRBD1. The junction had 7 bases not matched to a gene; V was cut back by 5 bases and J by 0 bases. The V gene's germline CDR1 is SEHNR and CDR2 FQNEAQ (reference sequence). The CDR3 runs to 17 residues. The CDR3 DNA is TGTGCCAGCAGCCCACAGGGGGCAATTTCGAACACCGGGGAGCTGTTTTTT. This encodes CASSPQGAISNTGELFF.

V is TRBV28 and J is TRBJ1-5; TRBD1 agrees at 8 bases. There are 13 residues in the CDR3. The germline CDR1 and CDR2 sequences are MDHEN and SYDVKM. J lost 9 bases, V lost 6 bases, and 7 bases had no gene match. The CDR3 loop reads CASRGQGRAPQHF. CDR3 in DNA: TGTGCCAGCAGAGGACAGGGCCGAGCGCCCCAGCATTTT.

For this clonotype: Given a much more abundant clone one base away, this may be a read error. This chain joins TRBV6-6 and TRBJ2-2; TRBD2 matches at 10 bases. Germline V CDR1 and CDR2: MNHNY, SVGAGI (reference sequence). This CDR3 has 17 amino acids. This chain's CDR3 is CASSQRGGAANTGGLFF. CDR3 nucleotide sequence: TGTGCCAGCAGTCAGCGGGGGGGCGCCGCGAACACCGGGGGGCTGTTTTTT.